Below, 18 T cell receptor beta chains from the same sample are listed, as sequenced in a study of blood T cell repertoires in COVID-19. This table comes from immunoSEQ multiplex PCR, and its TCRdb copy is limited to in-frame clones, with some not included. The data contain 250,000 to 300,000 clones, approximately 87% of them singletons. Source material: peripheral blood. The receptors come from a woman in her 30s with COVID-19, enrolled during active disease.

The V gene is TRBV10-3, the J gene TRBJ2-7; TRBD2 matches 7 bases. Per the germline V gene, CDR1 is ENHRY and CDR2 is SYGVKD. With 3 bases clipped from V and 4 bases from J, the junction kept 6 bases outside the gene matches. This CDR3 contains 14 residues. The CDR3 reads CAISDPAGKYEQYF. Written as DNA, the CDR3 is TGTGCCATCAGTGATCCAGCGGGGAAATACGAGCAGTACTTC.

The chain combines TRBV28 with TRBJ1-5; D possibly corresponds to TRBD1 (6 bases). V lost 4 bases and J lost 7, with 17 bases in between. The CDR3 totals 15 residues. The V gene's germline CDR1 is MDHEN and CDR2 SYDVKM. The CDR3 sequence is CASSSTTGPYQPQHF. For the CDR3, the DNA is TGTGCCAGCAGTTCGACTACAGGGCCCTACCAGCCCCAGCATTTT.

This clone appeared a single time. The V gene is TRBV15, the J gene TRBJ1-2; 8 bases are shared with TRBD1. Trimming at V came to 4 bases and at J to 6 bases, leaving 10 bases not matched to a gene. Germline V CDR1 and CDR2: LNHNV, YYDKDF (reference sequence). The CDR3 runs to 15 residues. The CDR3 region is CATSNTRTGLNGYTF. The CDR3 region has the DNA TGTGCCACCAGCAACACCCGGACAGGGTTGAATGGCTACACCTTC.

The CDR3: CASSALFSTEAFF. The CDR3 DNA reads as TGTGCCAGCAGTGCCCTCTTTTCCACTGAAGCTTTCTTT. This sequence joins TRBV25-1 and TRBJ1-1; unclear D gene. V lost 4 bases and J 4 bases, leaving 10 bases between the germline ends. Looked up from germline, CDR1 is MGHDK and CDR2 is SYGVNS. This CDR3 region has 13 residues.

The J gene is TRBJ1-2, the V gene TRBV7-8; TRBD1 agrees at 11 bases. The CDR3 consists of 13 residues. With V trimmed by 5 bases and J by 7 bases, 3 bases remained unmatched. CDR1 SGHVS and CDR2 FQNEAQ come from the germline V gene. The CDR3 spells CASSRTGGVGYTF. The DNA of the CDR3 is TGTGCCAGCAGCCGGACAGGGGGCGTTGGCTACACCTTC.

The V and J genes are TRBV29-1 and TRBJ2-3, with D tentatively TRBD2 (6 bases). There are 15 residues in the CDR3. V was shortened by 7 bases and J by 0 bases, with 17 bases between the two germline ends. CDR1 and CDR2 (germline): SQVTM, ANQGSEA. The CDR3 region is CSEAGGWDSTDTQYF. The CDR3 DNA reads TGCAGCGAGGCCGGGGGTTGGGATAGCACAGATACGCAGTATTTT.

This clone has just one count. The chain's CDR3 is CASSLLTRQNTEAFF. The CDR3, as DNA: TGTGCCAGCAGCTTGCTAACGCGTCAGAACACTGAAGCTTTCTTT. The chain employs TRBV5-6 and TRBJ1-1, with unresolved D. The germline V and J ends were trimmed by 1 base and 1 base, with 11 bases remaining between them. Germline CDR1 SGHDT, CDR2 YYEEEE. The CDR3 covers 15 residues.

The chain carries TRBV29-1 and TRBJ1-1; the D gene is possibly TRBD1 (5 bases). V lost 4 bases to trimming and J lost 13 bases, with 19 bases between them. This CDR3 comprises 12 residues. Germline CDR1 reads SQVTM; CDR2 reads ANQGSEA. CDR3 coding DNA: TGCAGCGTTGTACCCGGACCAGGGAGGTTTTTCTTT. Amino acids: CSVVPGPGRFFF.

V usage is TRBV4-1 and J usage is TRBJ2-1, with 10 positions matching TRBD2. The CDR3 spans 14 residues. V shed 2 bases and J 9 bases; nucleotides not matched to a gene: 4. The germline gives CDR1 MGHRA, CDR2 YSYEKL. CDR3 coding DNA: TGCGCCAGCAGCCAATTACTAGCGGGGAGTGAGCAGTTCTTC. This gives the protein CASSQLLAGSEQFF.

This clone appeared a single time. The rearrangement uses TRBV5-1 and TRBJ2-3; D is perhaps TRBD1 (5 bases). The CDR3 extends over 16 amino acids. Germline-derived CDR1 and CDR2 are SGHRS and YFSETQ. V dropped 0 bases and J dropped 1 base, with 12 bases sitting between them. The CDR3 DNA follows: TGCGCCAGCAGCTTGGCCTCGACAGCCCGCACAGATACGCAGTATTTT. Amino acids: CASSLASTARTDTQYF.

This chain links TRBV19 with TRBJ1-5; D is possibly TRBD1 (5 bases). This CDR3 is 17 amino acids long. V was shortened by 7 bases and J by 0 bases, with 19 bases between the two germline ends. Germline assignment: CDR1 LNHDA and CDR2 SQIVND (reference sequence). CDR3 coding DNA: TGTGCCAGTACTAGTAGGCAGGGCCCTTATAGCAATCAGCCCCAGCATTTT. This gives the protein CASTSRQGPYSNQPQHF.

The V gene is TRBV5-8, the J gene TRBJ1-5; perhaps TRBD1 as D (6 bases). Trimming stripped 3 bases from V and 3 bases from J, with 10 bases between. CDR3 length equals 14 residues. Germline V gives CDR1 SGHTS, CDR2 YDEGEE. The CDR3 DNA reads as TGTGCCAGCAGCTGGAACAGGGACAATCAGCCCCAGCATTTT. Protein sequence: CASSWNRDNQPQHF.

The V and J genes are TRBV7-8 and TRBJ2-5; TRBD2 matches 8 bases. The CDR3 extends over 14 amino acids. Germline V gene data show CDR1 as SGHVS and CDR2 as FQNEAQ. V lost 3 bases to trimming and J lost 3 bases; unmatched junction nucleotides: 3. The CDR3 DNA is TGTGCCAGCAGCTTCAGCGGGGGCGAAGAGACCCAGTACTTC. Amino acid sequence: CASSFSGGEETQYF.

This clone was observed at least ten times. This CDR3 is CASTKGTGHNSPLHF. The DNA of the CDR3 is TGTGCCAGCACCAAGGGGACAGGGCATAATTCACCCCTCCACTTT. The V gene is TRBV27, the J gene TRBJ1-6, with 9 bases aligning to TRBD1. In germline, CDR1 is MNHEY, CDR2 SMNVEV (reference sequence). CDR3 length equals 15 residues. With 7 bases clipped from V and 5 bases from J, the junction kept 6 bases outside the gene matches.

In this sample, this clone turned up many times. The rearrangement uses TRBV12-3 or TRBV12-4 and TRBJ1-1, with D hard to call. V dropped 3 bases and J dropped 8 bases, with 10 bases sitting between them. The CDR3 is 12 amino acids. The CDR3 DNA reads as TGTGCCAGCAGTTTCGCCGGGAGCGAAGCTTTCTTT. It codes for CASSFAGSEAFF.

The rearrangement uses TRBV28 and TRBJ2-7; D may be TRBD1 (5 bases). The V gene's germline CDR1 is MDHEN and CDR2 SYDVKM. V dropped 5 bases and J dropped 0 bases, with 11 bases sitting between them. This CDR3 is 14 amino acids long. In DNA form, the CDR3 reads TGTGCCAGCAGTCCCAGGGTCGGCTCCTACGAGCAGTACTTC. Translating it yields CASSPRVGSYEQYF.

CDR3 amino acids: CASSPLNEQFF. The CDR3, as DNA: TGTGCCAGCAGCCCCCTTAATGAGCAGTTCTTC. The V and J genes are TRBV11-2 and TRBJ2-1; the D is unclear. The V end lost 5 bases, the J end lost 7 bases, and 6 bases lay between the germline ends. This CDR3 region has 11 residues. Germline CDR1 and CDR2: SGHAT and FQNNGV.

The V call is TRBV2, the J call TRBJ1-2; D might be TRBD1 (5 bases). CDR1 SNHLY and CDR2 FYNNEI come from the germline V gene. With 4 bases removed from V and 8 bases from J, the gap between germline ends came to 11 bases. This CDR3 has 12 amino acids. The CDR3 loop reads CASSGRGMGYTF. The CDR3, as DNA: TGTGCCAGCAGTGGGAGGGGCATGGGCTACACCTTC.